The clone carrying this TCR beta chain was recorded a few times. The antigen remains undetermined. Sequencing of cultured CD4+ T cell DNA used the Oncomine TCR Beta short-read assay. MiXCR, applied by TCRdb to the PCR reads, yields one record per CDR3 protein. The repertoire holds over 3,500 distinct CDR3 sequences, with around 24% as singletons. This sample was included in a study of vaccination and CD4 T cells after COVID-19. About the study: Investigators drew the post-COVID samples a median approximately 92 days after diagnosis, with a range of 35 to 161.

The treatment denotes: approximately nine-day PBMC culture with coronavirus spike peptide pools or control peptides (ViraFEST assay). ViraFEST used peptide pools to expand antigen-specific T cells, then sequenced TCRs. Culture conditions combined around 2 million PBMCs per well with 10 IU/ml IL-2 and 8.5 to 10 ug/ml peptide pools. The CDR3 is 14 amino acids. Trimming shortened V by 5 bases and J by 1 base, and 11 bases separated the two germline ends. Germline assignment: CDR1 SGHAT and CDR2 FQNNGV. Sequenced material: CD4+ T cells from blood, cultured in vitro. The chain is built from TRBV11-2 and TRBJ1-1; no reliable D call. This sequence originates from a human donor who had recovered from COVID-19. The CDR3 DNA follows: TGTGCCAGCAGCCTACTGGGGAAGAACACTGAAGCTTTCTTT. Encoded protein: CASSLLGKNTEAFF.